This T cell receptor (beta chain) was captured in a study of metastatic and nonmetastatic thyroid tumors. At the level of the study: Repertoire comparisons spanned blood and tumor or nodule tissue from malignant and benign thyroid patients.

All patients were treatment-naive before thyroid surgery. The table lists this clone with many counts. Its antigen is still unknown. This may come from a read error, since a much larger clone is one base off. Other DNA sequences in this specimen translate into the identical CDR3. Study-level findings and limits: It was reportedly found that TCR beta diversity was significantly higher in malignant thyroid tumors than in benign nodules, a difference seen in both blood and tumor samples.

Per the study methods: Researchers built a distant-metastasis classifier for papillary thyroid cancer that drew on CDR3 differences across clinicopathological groups. TCRdb re-analyzed the PCR reads using MiXCR. TCRdb, not the original authors, processed these V and J calls. The sample lists about 33,000 clones; about 18% were seen once. The CDR3 consists of 15 residues. Trimming cost V 9 bases and J 2 bases, with 19 bases left between them. This TCR was recovered from a female donor with papillary thyroid cancer or a benign thyroid nodule (not recorded which). Some clones in this sample may be carry-over from other donors' samples. This sequence joins TRBV12-3 or TRBV12-4 and TRBJ1-2, with D unclear. Sequencing used blood. The CDR3 coding sequence is TGTGCCAGTAGCACCACAACGACCGGGAACTATGGCTACACCTTC. It encodes CASSTTTTGNYGYTF.